This T cell receptor beta chain was identified in a study of blood T cell repertoires in COVID-19. The wider study: The study drew acute and convalescent COVID-19 samples from the United States, Italy and Spain. T cells, B-cell-depleted T cells, or PBMCs supplied cDNA or gDNA.

The CDR3 contains 10 residues. The germline V gene encodes CDR1 LGHDT and CDR2 YNNKEL (reference sequence). Original processing methods: Quantification of nucleated cells was approximated via reference gene primer amplification. Sequencing was performed with immunoSEQ multiplex PCR; in TCRdb, only in-frame clones are kept and a portion is missing. V, J and clone size were drawn from that table, and D and trimming were deduced from the DNA. This table holds 150,000 to 200,000 clones, roughly 90% found once. As concerns this clone: The junction does not match germline at one end; this may be a read error.

The source of this sequence is a woman aged 18-29 years who had recovered from COVID-19. The sequenced material came from PBMCs or T cells enriched from blood (not recorded which). This rearrangement joins TRBV3-1 (or the pseudogene TRBV3-2) to TRBJ1-2, with D possibly TRBD1 on 6 matching bases. The CDR3 DNA sequence: TGTGCCAGCAGCCGCCGGGACATACCCTTC. It specifies CASSRRDIPF.